Below, 18 T cell receptor beta chains from the same sample are listed, as sequenced in a study of T cells after yellow fever vaccination. Using its own MiXCR run on the 5' RACE reads, TCRdb lists one record per CDR3 protein. The sample records 510,000 or so distinct CDR3 sequences, under 25% being singletons. The sequences come from PBMCs, collected 15 days after the yellow fever booster vaccination. The source is a man aged 25 to 40 who received the YFV17D yellow fever vaccine.

The chain has TRBV6-4 and TRBJ2-5, with 11 nucleotides matching TRBD1. The CDR3 runs 17 residues. Looked up from germline, CDR1 is MRHNA and CDR2 is SNTAGT. Trimming cost V 4 bases and J 2 bases; bases outside gene matches: 9. The CDR3 loop is CASSGLMGDRGQETQYF. As DNA, the CDR3 is TGTGCCAGCAGTGGACTCATGGGGGACAGGGGGCAAGAGACCCAGTACTTC.

This clonotype was counted a few times. The chain joins TRBV12-3 or TRBV12-4 to TRBJ2-1; TRBD1 aligns across 8 bases. V lost 5 bases to trimming and J lost 8 bases; unmatched junction nucleotides: 5. The CDR3 is 13 residues long. The CDR3 loop is CASSGRGRDEQFF. CDR3 DNA: TGTGCCAGCAGTGGCAGGGGGCGAGATGAGCAGTTCTTC.

The genes are TRBV29-1 and TRBJ2-5; either TRBD1 or TRBD2 may supply D (5 bases each). CDR1 is SQVTM and CDR2 is ANQGSEA in the germline V gene. The CDR3 totals 13 residues. Trimming left V 6 bases short and J 3 bases short, with 14 bases between. Here the CDR3 reads CSVRAWGKETQYF. In nucleotides, the CDR3 is TGCAGCGTGAGGGCCTGGGGGAAAGAGACCCAGTACTTC.

This clonotype occurred a few times. The chain has TRBV14 and TRBJ2-1; D is unresolved. The CDR3 length is 13 residues. The germline V gene has CDR1 SGHDN and CDR2 FVKESK. The V end lost 4 bases, the J end lost 7 bases, and 11 bases lay between the germline ends. CDR3 in DNA: TGTGCCAGCAGCCCCAGTCGCGCAAATGAGCAGTTCTTC. It codes for CASSPSRANEQFF.

The chain recombines TRBV30 with TRBJ2-7, with D possibly TRBD1 on 6 matching bases. This CDR3 has 11 residues. V lost 6 bases and J lost 4, with 10 bases in between. CDR1 is GTSNPN and CDR2 is SVGIG in the germline V gene (reference sequence). CDR3 sequence (DNA): TGTGCCTGTAACAGGGAATACGAGCAGTACTTC. Its protein product is CACNREYEQYF.

This clonotype was recorded a few times. This chain joins TRBV9 and TRBJ2-1; no clear D gene. The CDR3 consists of 13 residues. Germline-derived CDR1 and CDR2 are SGDLS and YYNGEE. V gave up 0 bases and J gave up 6 bases, with 7 bases separating them. The chain's CDR3 is CASSVGPANEQFF. The DNA of the CDR3 is TGTGCCAGCAGCGTAGGTCCGGCCAATGAGCAGTTCTTC.

This chain links TRBV6-1 with TRBJ1-5, with D possibly TRBD1 on 6 matching bases. The CDR3 totals 14 residues. Trimming shortened V by 11 bases and J by 1 base, and 15 bases separated the two germline ends. CDR1 and CDR2 from the germline V gene are MNHNS and SASEGT. This chain's CDR3 is CACTETGSNQPQHF. CDR3 coding DNA: TGTGCCTGCACCGAAACAGGGAGCAATCAGCCCCAGCATTTT.

This clonotype has just a few counts. This chain links TRBV20-1 with TRBJ2-5; no firm D call. The CDR3 sequence is 10 residues long. Trimming cost V 5 bases and J 5 bases, with 6 bases left between them. Per the germline V gene, CDR1 is DFQATT and CDR2 is SNEGSKA (reference sequence). The CDR3 sequence: CSAQSETQYF. The CDR3 DNA reads TGCAGTGCTCAGAGCGAGACCCAGTACTTC.

A few counts support this clonotype. J is TRBJ2-7 and V is TRBV6-1; D may be TRBD1 (5 bases). This CDR3 contains 12 residues. Germline-derived CDR1 and CDR2 are MNHNS and SASEGT. The V gene lost 3 bases and the J gene lost 3 bases, with 6 bases spanning the gap. The CDR3 reads CASSDQGYEQYF. The CDR3 nucleotides read TGTGCCAGCAGTGATCAGGGCTACGAGCAGTACTTC.

This clonotype showed up just a few times. This rearrangement joins TRBV11-2 to TRBJ1-2, with D possibly being TRBD1 (6 bases). Trimming stripped 4 bases from V and 4 bases from J, with 22 bases between. This CDR3 spans 17 amino acids. CDR1 is SGHAT, CDR2 FQNNGV, per germline. The CDR3 spells CASSSPGGRGMSYGYTF. CDR3 nucleotide sequence: TGTGCCAGCAGCTCTCCCGGTGGCAGGGGTATGTCCTATGGCTACACCTTC.

The sample holds a few counts of this clonotype. This rearrangement joins TRBV6-5 to TRBJ2-3; a weak D match, TRBD2 (5 bases). Germline-derived CDR1 and CDR2 are MNHEY and SVGAGI. The CDR3 totals 14 residues. V lost 0 bases, J lost 5 bases, and 9 bases lay in between. CDR3 bases: TGTGCCAGCAGTTACTCGACGAGCGGAGATACGCAGTATTTT. Amino acid sequence: CASSYSTSGDTQYF.

The chain recombines TRBV7-2 with TRBJ2-2; either TRBD1 or TRBD2 may supply D (5 bases each). Between the trimmed V and J ends, which lost 6 bases and 6 bases, there was a span of 23 bases. The germline gives CDR1 SGHTA, CDR2 FQGNSA. CDR3 length: 17 residues. The CDR3: CASRRRGDRAMSGELFF. The DNA of the CDR3 is TGTGCCAGCAGACGGAGAGGGGACCGCGCCATGTCCGGGGAGCTGTTTTTT. The whole variable domain, remainder taken from reference TRBV7-2 and TRBJ2-2, is GAGVSQSPSNKVTEKGKDVELRCDPISGHTALYWYRQSLGQGLEFLIYFQGNSAPDKSGLPSDRFSAERTGGSVSTLTIQRTQQEDSAVYLCASRRRGDRAMSGELFFGEGSRLTVL.

The chain combines TRBV28 with TRBJ2-7, with D uncertain. Germline CDR1 reads MDHEN; CDR2 reads SYDVKM. The V gene lost 5 bases and the J gene lost 2 bases, with 10 bases spanning the gap. There are 13 residues in the CDR3. DNA of the CDR3: TGTGCCAGCAGTGGGTCACCCCCCTACGAGCAGTACTTC. Translating gives CASSGSPPYEQYF.

The V gene is TRBV29-1, the J gene TRBJ2-2; D may match TRBD1 or TRBD2 (5 bases each). The CDR3 has 13 amino acids. Germline-derived CDR1 and CDR2 are SQVTM and ANQGSEA. The V gene lost 0 bases and the J gene lost 6 bases, with 8 bases spanning the gap. CDR3 residues: CSVEDRGAGELFF. CDR3 in DNA: TGCAGCGTTGAAGATCGAGGGGCCGGGGAGCTGTTTTTT.

The chain employs TRBV30 and TRBJ2-3; D remains ambiguous. The CDR3 totals 13 residues. With 4 bases removed from V and 7 bases from J, the gap between germline ends came to 15 bases. CDR1 is GTSNPN and CDR2 is SVGIG in the germline V gene (reference sequence). The DNA for the CDR3 is TGTGCCTGGACTAGGCCCCCCGGGCATACGCAGTATTTT. It specifies CAWTRPPGHTQYF. The entire variable domain, with the rest obtained from reference TRBV30 and TRBJ2-3, is as follows: SQTIHQWPATLVQPVGSPLSLECTVEGTSNPNLYWYRQAAGRGLQLLFYSVGIGQISSEVPQNLSASRPQDRQFILSSKKLLLSDSGFYLCAWTRPPGHTQYFGPGTRLTVL.

The rearrangement links TRBV28 to TRBJ2-5, with D maybe TRBD2 (5 bases). Germline values: CDR1 MDHEN, CDR2 SYDVKM. The CDR3 contains 16 residues. Trimming removed 2 bases from V and 2 bases from J, with 15 bases in between. The DNA of the CDR3 is TGTGCCAGCAGTTTACCAGGAATGAGGGCTCAAGAGACCCAGTACTTC. It specifies CASSLPGMRAQETQYF.

This clonotype was counted a few times. V usage is TRBV7-2 and J usage is TRBJ2-7; a weak D match, TRBD2 (6 bases). There are 16 residues in the CDR3. Germline lookup yields CDR1 SGHTA and CDR2 FQGNSA. Trimming took off 1 base at V and 2 bases at J, with 15 bases between the two ends. The CDR3 is CASSLVAGTFTYEQYF. The CDR3 DNA reads as TGTGCCAGCAGCTTAGTTGCCGGGACTTTTACCTACGAGCAGTACTTC.

This clonotype was recorded a few times. The V gene is TRBV5-1, the J gene TRBJ1-6; D gene ambiguous. The CDR3 contains 14 residues. V lost 1 base and J 5 bases, leaving 7 bases between the germline ends. The germline V gene encodes CDR1 SGHRS and CDR2 YFSETQ. In DNA, the CDR3 is TGCGCCAGCAGCTTGACAGAGAATAATTCACCCCTCCACTTT. It specifies CASSLTENNSPLHF.